This entry concerns a single T cell receptor beta chain. This clone occurred a few times. This clone's antigen is unknown. Within one base of it there is no much larger clone, and no base qualities were kept. Libraries were made using the immunoSEQ multiplex PCR assay. DNA from the cultured, isolated CD4+ T cells was subjected to TCR beta CDR3 sequencing. As for the original processing: Non-productive TCR sequences were discarded, and reads were trimmed to the CDR3 region, with only CDR3s of 7 or more amino acids retained. Antigen-specific clonotypes were identified with the MANAFEST web app by comparing expansion in peptide wells against reference cultures. To be called positive, a clone needed expansion at FDR<0.05 compared with the reference and with all other wells, an odds ratio greater than 5, and a frequency greater than 0.1% in two replicate wells. Cross-reactive clonotypes were defined as significantly expanded in SARS-CoV-2 spike wells and in at least one common cold coronavirus spike condition. Using the stringdist R package, CDR3 similarity was measured by Levenshtein distance, and unrooted trees were constructed with ape in R 3.6.1. TCRdb retrieved this table from immuneACCESS and kept in-frame rearrangements only. Not all clones are present; in checked studies, unresolved V genes account for under half, and no reason is known for the remainder. V, J and clone size reflect that table, while D and trimming were determined from the DNA. The sample yields more than 20,000 clones; approximately 62% were counted once. More than 15% of the sample comes from the top ten.

This entry belongs to a study of vaccination effects on CD4 cells after COVID-19 (dated by TCRdb to the early 2020s). A note on the overall study: Two doses of either the BNT162b2 or the mRNA-1273 mRNA SARS-CoV-2 vaccine were administered to participants. In both COVID-19 convalescent patients and infection-naive vaccine recipients, the study compared SARS-CoV-2 spike-specific CD4+ TCR repertoires from before mRNA vaccination with those from after it. Pre-vaccine samples were drawn from a couple of convalescent patients 16 days and one week before the first dose, at 142 and 148 days after COVID-19 diagnosis. The full study included some 10 COVID-19 convalescent patients and several SARS-CoV-2-naive healthy vaccine recipients. Cultures from other donors in the study were sequenced using the Oncomine TCR Beta short-read assay on an Illumina iSeq 100. Overall study results and their limits: Both infection-induced and vaccine-induced clones contracted markedly at late post-vaccination timepoints, which is consistent with waning T cell responses. Limitations of the study were the small number of convalescent patients and the absence of early post-infection timepoints. Among convalescent patients, the spike-reactive repertoire after vaccination was made up mainly of new vaccine-induced clones that were largely distinct from the clones induced by infection.

The ViraFEST assay stimulated PBMC with viral peptide pools and then used TCR sequencing to identify antigen-specific CD4+ T cell clonotypes by expansion. After 10 to 11 days of culture, CD4+ T cells were isolated with the EasySep CD4+ T cell isolation kit. Convalescent patients had PCR-confirmed SARS-CoV-2 infection between March and December 2020, before Alpha, Beta and Delta variants emerged in the United States. Each well held around 2 million PBMC cultured in IMDM containing about 5.4% human AB serum, approximately 10 IU/ml IL-2 and gentamicin, along with roughly 10 ug/ml peptides. Half of the culture medium was replaced with fresh IL-2-containing medium on days 3 and 7. Unless noted otherwise, every peptide stimulation condition was cultured in triplicate wells. PBMC were separated from whole blood using Ficoll-Paque Plus gradient centrifugation and were then either cryopreserved at -140C or used fresh. The spike proteins of SARS-CoV-2 and of the common cold coronaviruses HCoV-NL63, HCoV-OC43 and HCoV-229E were spanned by overlapping peptide pools. The QIAamp micro DNA kit was used to extract genomic DNA from the cultured CD4+ T cells.

CDR1 SGHNT and CDR2 YYREEE were looked up in the germline V gene (reference sequence). The CDR3, cysteine through phenylalanine, is 16 amino acids long. Just CDR3 DNA is preserved here, 48 bases in frame from base 1. V and J lose 0 bases and 1 base, and a span of 10 bases separates them. The rearranged segments are TRBV5-4 and TRBJ2-2, with no D gene named confidently. This specimen consisted of CD4+ T cells from PBMCs cultured with SARS-CoV-2 spike peptides, obtained before COVID-19 vaccination. The cell subset or site label corresponds to: SARS-CoV-2 spike overlapping peptide pool stimulation. This receptor was taken from a human donor who had a prior SARS-CoV-2 infection. The nucleotide sequence reads as follows: TGTGCCAGCAGCTTGGGATCTCAGCAGAACACCGGGGAGCTGTTTTTT. This sequence encodes CASSLGSQQNTGELFF.